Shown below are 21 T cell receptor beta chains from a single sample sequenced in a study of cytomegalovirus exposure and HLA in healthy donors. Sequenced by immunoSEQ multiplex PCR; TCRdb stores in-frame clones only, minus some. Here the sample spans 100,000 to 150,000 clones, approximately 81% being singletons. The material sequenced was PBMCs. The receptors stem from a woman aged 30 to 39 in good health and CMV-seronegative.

The CDR3 loop is CASSKGAGGPKNIQYF. CDR3 in DNA: TGTGCCAGCAGCAAAGGGGCAGGGGGCCCGAAAAACATTCAGTACTTC. This chain joins TRBV21-1 and TRBJ2-4; TRBD1 was called by the table and not checked on the DNA. TRBV21-1 is described as a pseudogene. The CDR3 has 16 residues.

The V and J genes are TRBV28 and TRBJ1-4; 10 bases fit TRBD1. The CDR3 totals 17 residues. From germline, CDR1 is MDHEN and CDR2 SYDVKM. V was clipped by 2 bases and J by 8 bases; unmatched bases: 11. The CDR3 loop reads CASSLGGQGTAGEKLFF. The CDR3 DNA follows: TGTGCCAGCAGTTTAGGGGGACAGGGGACGGCCGGGGAAAAACTGTTTTTT.

The chain's CDR3 is CASRYRTGRGRSNQPQHF. CDR3 coding DNA: TGTGCCAGCAGATATCGGACAGGGAGAGGAAGGAGCAATCAGCCCCAGCATTTT. The chain carries TRBV2 and TRBJ1-5; 8 bases fit TRBD1. Germline loops: CDR1 SNHLY, CDR2 FYNNEI. With 6 bases clipped from V and 1 base from J, the junction kept 14 bases outside the gene matches. The CDR3 totals 18 residues. The whole variable domain, remainder taken from reference TRBV2 and TRBJ1-5, is EPEVTQTPSHQVTQMGQEVILRCVPISNHLYFYWYRQILGQKVEFLVSFYNNEISEKSEIFDDQFSVERPDGSNFTLKIRSTKLEDSAMYFCASRYRTGRGRSNQPQHFGDGTRLSIL.

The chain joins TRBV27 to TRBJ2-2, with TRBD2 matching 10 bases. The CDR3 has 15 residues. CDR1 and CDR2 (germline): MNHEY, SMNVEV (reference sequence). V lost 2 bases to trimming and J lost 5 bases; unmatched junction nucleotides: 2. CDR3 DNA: TGTGCCAGCAGTTTAACTAGCGGGGCGACCGGGGAGCTGTTTTTT. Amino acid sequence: CASSLTSGATGELFF.

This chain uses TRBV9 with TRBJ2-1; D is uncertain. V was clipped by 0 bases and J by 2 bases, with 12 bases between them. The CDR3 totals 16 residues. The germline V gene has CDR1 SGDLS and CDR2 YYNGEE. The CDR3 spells CASSVASPSTYNEQFF. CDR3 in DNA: TGTGCCAGCAGCGTAGCAAGCCCATCCACCTACAATGAGCAGTTCTTC. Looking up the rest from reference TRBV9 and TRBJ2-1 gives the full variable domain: DSGVTQTPKHLITATGQRVTLRCSPRSGDLSVYWYQQSLDQGLQFLIQYYNGEERAKGNILERFSAQQFPDLHSELNLSSLELGDSALYFCASSVASPSTYNEQFFGPGTRLTVL.

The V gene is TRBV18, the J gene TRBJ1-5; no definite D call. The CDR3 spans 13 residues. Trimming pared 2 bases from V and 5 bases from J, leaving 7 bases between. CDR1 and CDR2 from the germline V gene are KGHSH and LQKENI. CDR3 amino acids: CASSPGLDQPQHF. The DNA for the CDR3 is TGTGCCAGCTCACCAGGGCTCGATCAGCCCCAGCATTTT.

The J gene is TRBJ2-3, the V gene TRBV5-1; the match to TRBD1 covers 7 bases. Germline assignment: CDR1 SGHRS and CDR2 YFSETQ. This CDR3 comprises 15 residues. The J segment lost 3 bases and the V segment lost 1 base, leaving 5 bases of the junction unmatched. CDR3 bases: TGCGCCAGCAGCTTGACGACAGGGAAAACAGATACGCAGTATTTT. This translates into CASSLTTGKTDTQYF.

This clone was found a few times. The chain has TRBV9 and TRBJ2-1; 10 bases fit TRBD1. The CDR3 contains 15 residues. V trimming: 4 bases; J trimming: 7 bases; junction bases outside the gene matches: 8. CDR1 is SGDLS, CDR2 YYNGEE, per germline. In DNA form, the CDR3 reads TGTGCCAGCAGCTCCCGGGACAGGGGAAGGAATGAGCAGTTCTTC. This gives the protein CASSSRDRGRNEQFF.

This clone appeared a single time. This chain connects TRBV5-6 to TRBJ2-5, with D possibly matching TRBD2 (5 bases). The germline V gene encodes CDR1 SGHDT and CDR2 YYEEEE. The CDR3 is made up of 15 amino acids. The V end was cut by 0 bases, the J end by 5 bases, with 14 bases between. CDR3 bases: TGTGCCAGCAGCTTGGCGCTGTTGGGCGGGGAGACCCAGTACTTC. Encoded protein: CASSLALLGGETQYF.

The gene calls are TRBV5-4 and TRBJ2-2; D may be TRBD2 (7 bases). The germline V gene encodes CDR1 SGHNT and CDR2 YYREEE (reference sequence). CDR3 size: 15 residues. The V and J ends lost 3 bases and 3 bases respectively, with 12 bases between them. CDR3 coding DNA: TGTGCCAGCAGCTGGGGGGGCGCGGACACCGGGGAGCTGTTTTTT. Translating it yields CASSWGGADTGELFF.

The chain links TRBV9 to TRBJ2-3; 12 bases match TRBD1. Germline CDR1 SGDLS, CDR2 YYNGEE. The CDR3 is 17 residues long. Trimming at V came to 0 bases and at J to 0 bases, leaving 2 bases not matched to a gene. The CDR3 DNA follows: TGTGCCAGCAGCGTAGGGGGACAGGGGGCAAGCACAGATACGCAGTATTTT. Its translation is CASSVGGQGASTDTQYF.

CDR3 nucleotide sequence: TGTGCCACCAGCAGAGAAGACAGGGGTGAATTCTTCTATGGCTACACCTTC. It specifies CATSREDRGEFFYGYTF. The rearrangement joins TRBV15 to TRBJ1-2; the match to TRBD1 covers 8 bases. The CDR3 loop spans 17 amino acids. Germline V gene lookup returns CDR1 LNHNV and CDR2 YYDKDF (reference sequence). V trimming: 0 bases; J trimming: 4 bases; junction bases outside the gene matches: 10.

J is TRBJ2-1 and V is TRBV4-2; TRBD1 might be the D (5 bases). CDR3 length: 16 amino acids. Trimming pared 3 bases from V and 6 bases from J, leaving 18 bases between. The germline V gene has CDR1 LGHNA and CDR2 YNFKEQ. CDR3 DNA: TGTGCCAGCAGCCAGGATTTAACAGGCTCGGGCAATGAGCAGTTCTTC. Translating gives CASSQDLTGSGNEQFF.

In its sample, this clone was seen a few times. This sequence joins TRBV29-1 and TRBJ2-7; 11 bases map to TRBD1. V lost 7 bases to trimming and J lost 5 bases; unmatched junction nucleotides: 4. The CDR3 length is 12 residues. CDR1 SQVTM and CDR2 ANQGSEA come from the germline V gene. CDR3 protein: CSGGQGADEQYF. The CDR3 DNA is TGCAGCGGCGGACAGGGGGCGGACGAGCAGTACTTC.

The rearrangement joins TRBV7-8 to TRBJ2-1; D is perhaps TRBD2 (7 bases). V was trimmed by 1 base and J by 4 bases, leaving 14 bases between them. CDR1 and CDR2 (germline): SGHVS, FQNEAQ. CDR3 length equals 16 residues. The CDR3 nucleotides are TGTGCCAGCAGCTTAGATAGGGGAGGGGGGTACAATGAGCAGTTCTTC. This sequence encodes CASSLDRGGGYNEQFF.

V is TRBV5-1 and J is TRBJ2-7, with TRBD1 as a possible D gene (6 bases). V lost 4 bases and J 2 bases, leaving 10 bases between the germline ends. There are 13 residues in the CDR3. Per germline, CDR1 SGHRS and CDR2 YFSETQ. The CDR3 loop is CASSRDTTYEQYF. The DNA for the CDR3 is TGCGCCAGCAGCCGGGACACTACCTACGAGCAGTACTTC. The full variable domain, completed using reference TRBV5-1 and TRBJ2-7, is KAGVTQTPRYLIKTRGQQVTLSCSPISGHRSVSWYQQTPGQGLQFLFEYFSETQRNKGNFPGRFSGRQFSNSRSEMNVSTLELGDSALYLCASSRDTTYEQYFGPGTRLTVT.

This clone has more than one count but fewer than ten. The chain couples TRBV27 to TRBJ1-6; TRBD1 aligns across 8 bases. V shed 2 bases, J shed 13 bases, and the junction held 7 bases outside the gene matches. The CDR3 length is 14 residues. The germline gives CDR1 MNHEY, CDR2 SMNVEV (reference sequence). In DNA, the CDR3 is TGTGCCAGCAGTTTAGGACAGGGAAAAATTCCCCTCCACTTT. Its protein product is CASSLGQGKIPLHF.

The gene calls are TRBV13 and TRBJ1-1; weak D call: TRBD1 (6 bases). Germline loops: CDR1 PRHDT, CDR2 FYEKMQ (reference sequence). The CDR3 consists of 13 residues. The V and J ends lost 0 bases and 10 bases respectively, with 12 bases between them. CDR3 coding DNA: TGTGCCAGCAGCTTAGGACCGGGACACGCAGCTTTCTTT. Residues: CASSLGPGHAAFF.

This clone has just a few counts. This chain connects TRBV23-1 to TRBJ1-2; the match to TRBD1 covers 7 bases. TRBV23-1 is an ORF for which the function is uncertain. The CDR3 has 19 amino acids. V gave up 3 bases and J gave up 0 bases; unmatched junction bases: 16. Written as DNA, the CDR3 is TGCGCCAGCAGTCAGATAGGGGGCCTGCCACGCGGGCCTAACTATGGCTACACCTTC. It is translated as CASSQIGGLPRGPNYGYTF.

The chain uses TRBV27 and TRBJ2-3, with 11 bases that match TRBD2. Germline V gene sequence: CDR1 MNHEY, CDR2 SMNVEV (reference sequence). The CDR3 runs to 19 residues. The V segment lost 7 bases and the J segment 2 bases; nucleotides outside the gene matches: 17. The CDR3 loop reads CASNAILTGTSGNTDTQYF. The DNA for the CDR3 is TGTGCCAGCAACGCAATTCTGACCGGGACTAGCGGTAACACAGATACGCAGTATTTT.

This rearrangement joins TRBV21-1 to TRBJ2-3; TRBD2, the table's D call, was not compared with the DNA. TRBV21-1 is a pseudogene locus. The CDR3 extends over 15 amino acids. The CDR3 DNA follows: TGTGCCAGCAGCAAAGCGGGCGGGGGGGCAGATACGCAGTATTTT. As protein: CASSKAGGGADTQYF.